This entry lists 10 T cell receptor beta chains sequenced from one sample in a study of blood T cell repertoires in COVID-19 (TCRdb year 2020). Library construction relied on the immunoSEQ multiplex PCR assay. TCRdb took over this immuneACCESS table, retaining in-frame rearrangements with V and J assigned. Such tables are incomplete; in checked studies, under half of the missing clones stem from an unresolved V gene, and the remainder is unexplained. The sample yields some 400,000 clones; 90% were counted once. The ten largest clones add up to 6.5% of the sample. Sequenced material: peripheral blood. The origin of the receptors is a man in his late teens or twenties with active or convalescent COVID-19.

The DNA of the CDR3 is TGTGCCAGCACAACTAGCGGGGACGTTCGCCCGGAGCTGTTTTTT. Its protein is CASTTSGDVRPELFF. This chain joins TRBV6-5 and TRBJ2-2, with 10 nucleotides matching TRBD2. This CDR3 region has 15 residues. J was trimmed by 10 bases and V by 7 bases; bases with no gene match: 12. Germline CDR1 and CDR2: MNHEY and SVGAGI.

The CDR3 sequence: CASSPGTGNGQPQHF. CDR3 nucleotides: TGTGCCAGCAGCCCCGGGACAGGGAACGGGCAGCCCCAGCATTTT. V gene TRBV7-9 combines with J gene TRBJ1-5; the match to TRBD1 covers 9 bases. Trimming cost V 5 bases and J 7 bases; bases outside gene matches: 9. Germline V gene lookup returns CDR1 SEHNR and CDR2 FQNEAQ (reference sequence). The CDR3 loop spans 15 amino acids.

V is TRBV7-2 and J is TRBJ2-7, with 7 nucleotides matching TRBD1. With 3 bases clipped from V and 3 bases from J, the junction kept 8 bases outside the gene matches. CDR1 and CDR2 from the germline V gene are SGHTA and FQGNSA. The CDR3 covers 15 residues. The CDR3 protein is CASSFTGTVYYEQYF. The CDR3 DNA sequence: TGTGCCAGCAGCTTCACCGGGACAGTTTACTACGAGCAGTACTTC.

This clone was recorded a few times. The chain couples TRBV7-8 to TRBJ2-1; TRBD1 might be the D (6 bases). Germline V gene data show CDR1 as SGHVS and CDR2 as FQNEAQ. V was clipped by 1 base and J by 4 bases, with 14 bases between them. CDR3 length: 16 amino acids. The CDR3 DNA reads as TGTGCCAGCAGCTTAGGAGACCAAGGACAGTACAATGAGCAGTTCTTC. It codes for CASSLGDQGQYNEQFF.

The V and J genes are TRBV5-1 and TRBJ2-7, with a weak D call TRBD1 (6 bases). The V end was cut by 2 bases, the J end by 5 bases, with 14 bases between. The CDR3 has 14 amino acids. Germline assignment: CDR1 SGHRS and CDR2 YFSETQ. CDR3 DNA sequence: TGCGCCAGCAGCTTAGAACCCGGGACAAACGAGCAGTACTTC. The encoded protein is CASSLEPGTNEQYF.

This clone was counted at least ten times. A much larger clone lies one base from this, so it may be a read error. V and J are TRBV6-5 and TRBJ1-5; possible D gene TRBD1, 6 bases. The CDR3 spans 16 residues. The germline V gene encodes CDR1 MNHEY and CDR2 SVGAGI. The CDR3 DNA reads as TGTGCCAGCTGTTATAGATGGGGGCTAGGGGATCAGCCCCAGCATTTT. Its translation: CASCYRWGLGDQPQHF.

The CDR3 bases are TGTGCCAGCATGGGTAGCGCGAATGAGCAGTTCTTC. Its translation: CASMGSANEQFF. V and J are TRBV5-6 and TRBJ2-1, with D possibly being TRBD2 (5 bases). This CDR3 is 12 amino acids long. Germline assignment: CDR1 SGHDT and CDR2 YYEEEE. Trimming took 6 bases from V and 7 from J, leaving 11 bases between them. The variable domain in full, completed from reference TRBV5-6 and TRBJ2-1, reads DAGVTQSPTHLIKTRGQQVTLRCSPKSGHDTVSWYQQALGQGPQFIFQYYEEEERQRGNFPDRFSGHQFPNYSSELNVNALLLGDSALYLCASMGSANEQFFGPGTRLTVL.

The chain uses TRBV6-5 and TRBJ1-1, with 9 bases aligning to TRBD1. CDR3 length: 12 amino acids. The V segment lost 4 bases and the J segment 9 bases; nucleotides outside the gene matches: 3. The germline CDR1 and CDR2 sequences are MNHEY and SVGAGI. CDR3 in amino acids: CASSSGTGKAFF. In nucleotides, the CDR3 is TGTGCCAGCAGTTCAGGGACAGGGAAAGCTTTCTTT.

The chain's CDR3 is CASRLAGRDGYTF. The CDR3 nucleotides are TGTGCAAGTCGCTTAGCGGGGAGGGATGGCTACACCTTC. The V call is TRBV12-2, the J call TRBJ1-2. TRBV12-2 is a pseudogene segment. The CDR3 length is 13 residues.

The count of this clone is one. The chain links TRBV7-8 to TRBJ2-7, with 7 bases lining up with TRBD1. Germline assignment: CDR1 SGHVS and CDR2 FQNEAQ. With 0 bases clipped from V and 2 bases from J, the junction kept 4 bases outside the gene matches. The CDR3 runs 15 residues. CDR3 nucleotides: TGTGCCAGCAGCTTAGCCGGCCAGGGGGCCTACGAGCAGTACTTC. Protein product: CASSLAGQGAYEQYF.